The rows below give T cell receptor beta chains drawn from one sample of a study of T-cell reconstitution after alpha-beta-depleted transplantation in children. Using its own MiXCR run on the PCR reads, TCRdb lists one record per CDR3 protein. The sample records approximately 1,000,000 distinct CDR3 sequences, about 29% being singletons. The sequencing here drew on PBMCs, mostly from graft donor cells, taken 360 days after TCRalphabeta/CD19-depleted stem cell transplant. Source of these receptors: a boy in the first two years of life who had a stem cell transplant for SCID, so the T cells may come from the graft donor. The CDR3 runs from the conserved cysteine through the conserved F or W.

CASSPSGGPTQDTQYF TRBV6-1
CASKGSQVDNEQFF TRBV12-3/TRBV12-4
CASSLSGTTDTQYF TRBV7-3
CASRARQGLNYGYTF TRBV4-1
CASSPTGKPIYEQYF TRBV18
CASSFGWNTGELFF TRBV12-3/TRBV12-4
CASSQGREGDTQYF TRBV4-3
CASSLEVAGDRETQYF TRBV5-1
CANRTRGSNQPQHF TRBV5-1
CASSEQYEQYF TRBV2
CASSLLDTRQKTQYF TRBV5-1
CASSLGGLPVWGEQYF TRBV12-3/TRBV12-4
CATSRLRGTSSYNEQFF TRBV15
CASSVSHEQYF TRBV18
CSAWGLGAQDTQYF TRBV29-1
CASSAGLGSYEQYF TRBV9
CASSVRQGAVGETQYF TRBV9
CASSYSQRRQGGQPQHF TRBV6-5
CASSFRGSGYGYTF TRBV12-3/TRBV12-4
CASSVDEGAYGYTF TRBV9
CSAQPLGQGGSPLHF TRBV20-1
CASSLFADTQYF TRBV11-1
CSVARGSDTQYF TRBV29-1
CAISLTGDANQPQHF TRBV10-3
CASSPGWGEKLFF TRBV27
CASSQPRIEAFF TRBV19
CASSPTLGAGAVTDTQYF TRBV4-3
CASSRPGLLQETQYF TRBV7-8
CSALRGVENNEQFF TRBV20-1
CASSLERLVSSTDTQYF TRBV12-3/TRBV12-4
CASSLVGLGGYTF TRBV7-2
CASSQVVGGVNQPQHF TRBV4-3
CASSQDGRGGNYEQYF TRBV4-3
CASSQLPAWCTAYEQYF TRBV16
CAIKGQAGPYNEQFF TRBV10-3
CASSYGDPSSYEQYF TRBV7-9
CASSLLRFHTDTQYF TRBV5-6
CSAPRQGGYNEQFF TRBV20-1
CSASQGMNTEAFF TRBV20-1
CASRVSSGGGTEAFF TRBV5-1
CASSLLSGFYNEQFF TRBV7-2
CASSFLDTSFSSGNTIYF TRBV13
CASSPTEGGEQYF TRBV4-2
CASSLLILGTEAFF TRBV12-3/TRBV12-4
CASSGGQFHEQFF TRBV7-9
CASSRGRVETGELFF TRBV5-1
CASSLRSSGGGEQFF TRBV27
CASSVEVKGATQYF TRBV9